The present TCR beta chain was sequenced within a study of identical twins. The CDR3 has 15 residues. Germline V lookup: CDR1 SEHNR, CDR2 FQNEAQ (reference sequence). The junction had 7 bases not matched to a gene; V was cut back by 4 bases and J by 6 bases. Each CDR3 protein is one row after TCRdb ran MiXCR on the 5' RACE reads. The sample yields hundreds of thousands of distinct CDR3 sequences, roughly 6% seen once. The sequenced sample was naive T cells sorted from blood. This chain connects TRBV7-9 to TRBJ2-3; the match to TRBD1 covers 10 bases. The TCR was taken from a man aged 18 to 29 in good health. The CDR3 is CASSSLGTGEDTQYF. For the CDR3, the DNA is TGTGCCAGCAGCTCGTTGGGGACAGGGGAGGATACGCAGTATTTT.